This T cell receptor (beta chain) was sequenced for a study of cytomegalovirus exposure and HLA in healthy donors (dated by TCRdb to about 2017). At the level of the whole study: An earlier analysis of roughly 570 of the donors reported about 300 Gb of sequence data and roughly 120 million unique TCR beta sequences obtained from about 179 million T cells. Roughly 300 gigabases of sequencing data and around 88 million unique TCR sequences made up an early release that covered several hundred HLA-typed donors. Among the roughly 370 genotyped donors, approximately 77% belonged to the genetic ancestry cluster associated with self-reported Caucasian donors. The aim of the study was to test whether cataloging public T cell receptors could identify signatures of past pathogen exposure. The study used immunosequencing to profile the T cell repertoires of 666 subjects and linked those repertoires to cytomegalovirus serostatus. In addition to the first cohort of 650 to 750 subjects, a separate validation cohort of 120 different subjects was used. High-throughput TCR immunosequencing, statistical association of individual TCRs with disease status, and machine learning were combined to predict cytomegalovirus infection status. In a later analysis, previously published TCR beta repertoires from more than 500 donors were re-analyzed and high-resolution HLA genotyping was added so that TCR occurrence patterns could be studied. Rather than using new phenotypic data, the later analysis identified candidate immune exposures from TCR beta sequences and from how often those sequences occurred across donors. In an earlier analysis of a few hundred of the donors, high-throughput TCR beta sequencing was used to judge whether each TCR beta V gene segment behaved as functional or pseudogenic. Donor age, sex, ethnicity and CMV serostatus were collected together with the repertoire data. A later genetic analysis took genome-wide SNP genotypes for about 55% of the roughly 700 donors and used that subset as a discovery cohort. Every repertoire in the discovery cohort had been generated on one and the same sequencing platform. HLA typing included class I and class II loci at four-digit resolution. The number of typed donors differed by locus: about 620-640 for A, B, C, DRB1 and DQB1; roughly 510 for DQA1; 600 to 610 for DPA1; and roughly 450 for DPB1. Several DR-DQ haplotypes were handled as single units for association and clustering because linkage in the cohort was strong. Among some 410 genotyped donors of the cohort, an average of about 240,000 unique TCR beta nucleotide sequences was sequenced per donor, of which about 19% were non-productive. What the study reported, not specific to this receptor: For the cohort, immune exposure information was limited to CMV serostatus. Because some donors lacked HLA typing at each locus, the association tests relied only on the typed subset. The earlier analysis of approximately 590 of the donors excluded 15 to 20 rarely observed V segments, including chromosome 9 orphons, because counts were too low. In the study, approximately 150 TCR beta chains were listed as associated with cytomegalovirus. A later analysis found that TCR association rates varied across HLA loci, with DRB1 alleles showing the most associated TCRs and HLA-C alleles the fewest. A further reported finding was that TCR beta sequences accurately predicted the HLA-A and HLA-B alleles for most subjects in the first cohort. Compared with equally common non-associated chains, HLA-associated TCR beta chains in a later analysis were more clonally expanded and had lower generation probabilities. Strong co-occurrence of HLA alleles, especially DR and DQ, made assigning TCR associations to individual alleles difficult. A later genetic analysis associated a missense DCLRE1C variant with V-gene and J-gene trimming of TCR beta chains, and an independent cohort replicated the association. Only TCR beta chains were sequenced in this cohort, and the absence of alpha or paired-chain data limited detectable features. Correlated functional status among segregating V segments might reflect linkage disequilibrium, but an unknown experimental factor could not be ruled out. A later analysis associated 16,951 TCR beta sequences with specific HLA alleles at a false discovery rate of 0.05. According to a later analysis, most CMV-associated TCR beta chains appeared to be HLA-restricted, and the HLA associations seemed to be driven largely by CMV exposure. Roughly uniform sequencing depth across donors was assumed in presence/absence analyses, although this assumption may not hold. While some public TCRs were present in many individuals, most TCR sequences turned up only very rarely across donors. A few of the identified cytomegalovirus-associated TCR beta chains were confirmed in vitro to be specific for cytomegalovirus antigens. The authors suggested that the approach could potentially be generalized to other disease states and immunological phenotypes. Several of the top co-occurrence clusters appeared to be linked to parvovirus B19, influenza, CMV and Epstein-Barr virus, according to a later analysis. According to a later genetic analysis, donors in an Asian-associated ancestry cluster had fewer N-insertions in productive TCRs than the approximately 690-donor mean. The classifier was reported to diagnose cytomegalovirus status with high specificity and sensitivity in both the original cohort and the validation cohort. An earlier analysis of 587 of the donors showed that most TCR beta V segments appeared in productive rearrangements either about 90% or about 30% of the time, which broadly matched IMGT annotations. Because the 87-base-pair reads could not distinguish some IMGT-functional V segments, including TRBV6-2 and TRBV6-3, those segments were excluded. A cluster of highly shared sequence variants was judged likely to be a technical artifact of the sequencing pipeline.

In total, approximately 700 healthy bone marrow donors made up the cohort. At the time of sampling, every cohort member was nominally healthy, though immune exposures that went unrecorded were likely present. The donor tested CMV seronegative, placing the donor among the 300 to 400 seronegative members of the cohort. Each donor provided a peripheral blood sample, and peripheral blood mononuclear cells were used for TCR beta sequencing. The Qiagen DNeasy Blood Extraction Kit was used to extract genomic DNA from the blood cell samples. Library prep was done by the immunoSEQ multiplex PCR assay. For the multiplex PCR, a mixture combining 60 forward primers for TCR Vbeta segments and 13 reverse primers for TCR Jbeta segments was used. A multiplex PCR assay on genomic DNA amplified the CDR3 region of rearranged TCR beta genes. Amplified TCR beta libraries were sequenced as 87-base-pair reads on the Illumina HiSeq System. On the study's bioinformatics: A later analysis tallied tens of millions of unique TCR beta chains across the 700 or so repertoires, and approximately 9.9 million of those chains were shared by two or more donors. A nearest-neighbor algorithm error-corrected the raw reads and collapsed the reads into unique sequences, merging closely related sequences to remove PCR and sequencing errors. CDR3 sequences were aligned to IMGT reference sequences to assign V, D and J gene segments. Each retained sequence needed at least a six-nucleotide match to both a V gene segment and a J gene segment. Rearrangements were classified as productive when the CDR3 lacked stop codons and remained in frame with V and J, and all other rearrangements were classified as non-productive. CDR3 was defined by IMGT convention, running from the second conserved V-encoded cysteine to the conserved J-encoded phenylalanine. The earlier analysis of a few hundred of the donors excluded sequences that lacked an unambiguous match to a single V gene segment. In an earlier analysis of roughly 600 of the donors, a V segment was called functional when productive rearrangements were above 56.7%, and segregating when the standard deviation between donors exceeded 5%. A statistical classification framework was developed to diagnose cytomegalovirus status using the catalog of TCR beta chain sequences. In a later analysis, TCR nucleotide sequences were compared against IMGT/GENE-DB human TR gene sequences so that V and J genes could be assigned. Using the TCRdist pipeline, a later analysis assigned CDR3 sequences along with most-parsimonious VDJ recombination scenarios. A later analysis defined each TCR beta chain by its CDR3 amino acid sequence plus V-gene family, and excluded reads lacking a unique V-gene family. In a later analysis, 500 to 700 highly shared, low-generation-probability nucleotide sequences were removed to address suspected cross-contamination and a sequencing artifact. A later analysis calculated a clonal expansion index for each public chain from normalized within-repertoire ranks of inferred template counts. Generation probabilities in a later analysis came from a VDJ recombination model fitted to out-of-frame rearrangements, and those results were checked against IGoR. In a later analysis, hypergeometric tests were used to score TCR-TCR, TCR-HLA and TCR-CMV co-occurrence, with a repertoire-size bias correction applied to TCR pairs. False discovery rates were estimated in a later analysis by permuting HLA or CMV assignments 20 times. A later analysis grouped co-occurring TCRs with DBSCAN, adding TCRdist sequence similarity when clustering within HLA-allele-positive subsets. Repertoires with fewer than 30,000 or more than 120,000 public chains, plus five repertoires with anomalous nucleotide sharing, were excluded from co-occurrence clustering. TCRdb limited this immuneACCESS table to in-frame rearrangements with V and J called. A share of clones is missing; checked studies link under half to unresolved V genes, and the rest is unexplained. V and J calls and clone size come straight from that table; D and trimming were deduced from the DNA. In all, the sample holds about 89,000 clones, and roughly 70% of those were seen once. In total, the top ten clones hold 1.5% to 2% of the sample.

Measured from the cysteine to the phenylalanine, the CDR3 is 16 residues long. The retained sequence is limited to the CDR3, 48 bases, with the frame set at the first base. V is trimmed back by 8 bases and J by 0 bases, and the junction contains 7 bases that no gene match accounts for. The germline V gene sets CDR1 to SNHLY and CDR2 to FYNNEI. In regard to this clone: What this receptor recognizes is not known. No much larger clonotype is one base removed from it; base qualities were not supplied.

The chain links TRBV2 with TRBJ2-7, and TRBD2 aligns with 13 junction nucleotides. The source material was PBMCs. This clonotype was sampled from a male donor in good health and CMV-seronegative. The nucleotides are TGTGCCAGCTGGGGACTAGCGGGGAGAAGCTCCTACGAGCAGTACTTC. The translation is CASWGLAGRSSYEQYF.